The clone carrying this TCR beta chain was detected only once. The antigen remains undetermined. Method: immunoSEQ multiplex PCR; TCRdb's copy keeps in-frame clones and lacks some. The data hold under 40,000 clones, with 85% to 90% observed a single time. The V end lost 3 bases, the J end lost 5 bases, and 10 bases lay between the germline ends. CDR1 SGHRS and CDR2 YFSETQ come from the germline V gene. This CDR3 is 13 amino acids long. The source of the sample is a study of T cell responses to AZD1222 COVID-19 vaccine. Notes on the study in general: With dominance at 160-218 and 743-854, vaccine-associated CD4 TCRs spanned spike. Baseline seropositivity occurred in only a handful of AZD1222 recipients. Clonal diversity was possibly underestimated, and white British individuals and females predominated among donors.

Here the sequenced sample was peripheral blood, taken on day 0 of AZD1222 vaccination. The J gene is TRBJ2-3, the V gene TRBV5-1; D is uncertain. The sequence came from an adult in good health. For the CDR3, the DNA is TGCGCCAGCAGCTCGGCTTCGAGAGATACGCAGTATTTT. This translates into CASSSASRDTQYF.